The clone carrying this T cell receptor beta chain was counted at least ten times. V was shortened by 0 bases and J by 3 bases, with 9 bases between the two germline ends. The germline V gene encodes CDR1 SGDLS and CDR2 YYNGEE. The CDR3 is 14 residues long. MiXCR was run by TCRdb on the 5' RACE reads, yielding one entry per CDR3 protein. Of about 39,000 distinct CDR3 sequences detected, less than 4% appear once; the ten largest clones hold roughly 2.8%. The source of the sample is a study of CD8 T cells in ankylosing spondylitis. The material sequenced was blood, either unsorted or a sorted T cell fraction (not recorded which). The clonotype comes from a male donor with ankylosing spondylitis or in good health (not recorded which). The rearrangement uses TRBV9 and TRBJ1-1; D remains ambiguous. The CDR3 DNA is TGTGCCAGCAGCGTAGATGTTGGGGACACTGAAGCTTTCTTT. Translated, it gives CASSVDVGDTEAFF.